Listed here are 15 T cell receptor beta chains from one sample, sequenced in a study of blood T cell repertoires in COVID-19. Using immunoSEQ multiplex PCR, the repertoire was profiled, and TCRdb retains in-frame clones only, with some absent. The sample gives 10,000 to 15,000 clones, 88% of which show up once; less than 30% is in the top ten. The source material was peripheral blood. The origin of the receptors is a human donor in a cohort sampled during active COVID-19.

The chain has TRBV2 and TRBJ2-3, with 8 nucleotides matching TRBD2. Germline CDR1 is SNHLY and CDR2 is FYNNEI. The CDR3 runs 15 residues. J lost 6 bases, V lost 3 bases, and 8 bases had no gene match. CDR3 region: CASSEVRGADDTQYF. In DNA, the CDR3 is TGTGCCAGCAGTGAGGTGCGGGGGGCAGACGATACGCAGTATTTT.

This chain links TRBV29-1 with TRBJ2-3; D is possibly TRBD2 (5 bases). Per the germline V gene, CDR1 is SQVTM and CDR2 is ANQGSEA. The CDR3 is 12 residues long. CDR3 protein: CTWRSGTDTQYF. Written as DNA, the CDR3 is TGCACCTGGCGCTCGGGAACAGATACGCAGTATTTT.

J is TRBJ2-7 and V is TRBV19; 8 positions match TRBD1. The V gene's germline CDR1 is LNHDA and CDR2 SQIVND (reference sequence). The length of the CDR3 is 15 residues. The trim removed 6 bases at V and 1 base at J, leaving 8 bases unmatched. CDR3 coding DNA: TGTGCCAGTAGCCTGGCGGGACAGGCATCCTACGAGCAGTACTTC. As protein: CASSLAGQASYEQYF.

The V call is TRBV27, the J call TRBJ2-3; D is uncertain. The germline V and J ends were trimmed by 7 bases and 0 bases, with 14 bases remaining between them. The CDR3 is 15 amino acids. Per the germline V gene, CDR1 is MNHEY and CDR2 is SMNVEV (reference sequence). CDR3 region: CASTRYSLSTDTQYF. The CDR3 bases are TGTGCCAGCACCCGGTACTCCCTAAGCACAGATACGCAGTATTTT.

In its sample, this clone was seen once. The gene calls are TRBV6-5 and TRBJ2-7, with 8 bases aligning to TRBD1. Germline V CDR1 and CDR2: MNHEY, SVGAGI. The CDR3 runs 14 residues. Losses at the gene ends were 6 bases for V and 2 bases for J; bases not matched to a gene: 6. CDR3 residues: CASSWTGLAYEQYF. In DNA, the CDR3 is TGTGCCAGCAGCTGGACAGGGTTAGCCTACGAGCAGTACTTC.

The chain links TRBV4-2 to TRBJ1-2; 7 positions match TRBD1. The J segment lost 5 bases and the V segment lost 0 bases, leaving 6 bases of the junction unmatched. Germline V CDR1 and CDR2: LGHNA, YNFKEQ. This CDR3 is built from 15 residues. The CDR3 reads CASSQDPDRDYGYTF. The CDR3 DNA reads as TGTGCCAGCAGCCAAGATCCCGACAGGGATTATGGCTACACCTTC.

This chain connects TRBV6-1 to TRBJ2-7; the match to TRBD1 covers 12 bases. The germline V gene encodes CDR1 MNHNS and CDR2 SASEGT. This CDR3 has 15 amino acids. V shed 3 bases, J shed 7 bases, and the junction held 7 bases outside the gene matches. The CDR3 DNA reads as TGTGCCAGCAGTGAGCCGGGACAGGGGGCGCGGGAGCAGTACTTC. Translating it yields CASSEPGQGAREQYF.

The CDR3 DNA follows: TGTGCCAGCAGCCCCGGGACTAGCGGGGGACCTAGCACAGATACGCAGTATTTT. Protein sequence: CASSPGTSGGPSTDTQYF. This chain joins TRBV7-3 and TRBJ2-3, with 14 bases aligning to TRBD2. This CDR3 has 18 amino acids. V trimming: 5 bases; J trimming: 0 bases; junction bases outside the gene matches: 7. Germline values: CDR1 SGHTA, CDR2 FQGTGA.

The chain links TRBV27 to TRBJ1-4; tentatively, D is TRBD1 (5 bases). The germline V gene has CDR1 MNHEY and CDR2 SMNVEV (reference sequence). V lost 5 bases, J lost 0 bases, and 13 bases lay in between. This CDR3 is 16 amino acids long. This chain's CDR3 is CASSLRQTATNEKLFF. CDR3 nucleotides: TGTGCCAGCAGTCTCCGACAGACTGCAACTAATGAAAAACTGTTTTTT.

The chain couples TRBV28 to TRBJ2-7; D may be TRBD2 (6 bases). CDR1 and CDR2 (germline): MDHEN, SYDVKM. The CDR3 covers 15 residues. Trimming removed 6 bases from V and 2 bases from J, with 17 bases in between. CDR3 in amino acids: CASRYPGRGTYEQYF. CDR3 coding DNA: TGTGCCAGCAGGTATCCGGGACGGGGGACCTACGAGCAGTACTTC.

The V and J genes are TRBV5-8 and TRBJ2-7; 8 positions match TRBD2. V gave up 3 bases and J gave up 5 bases; unmatched junction bases: 4. The CDR3 length is 13 residues. Germline V lookup: CDR1 SGHTS, CDR2 YDEGEE. Here the CDR3 DNA reads TGTGCCAGCAGCTGGTTGCGGGAGGACGAGCAGTACTTC. As protein: CASSWLREDEQYF.

V and J are TRBV5-1 and TRBJ2-2; TRBD2 agrees at 12 bases. Germline CDR1 is SGHRS and CDR2 is YFSETQ. Trimming removed 0 bases from V and 6 bases from J; junction bases left unmatched: 0. CDR3 length: 15 amino acids. DNA of the CDR3: TGCGCCAGCAGCTTGGGACTAGCGGGAGCCGGGGAGCTGTTTTTT. Translated, it gives CASSLGLAGAGELFF.

V is TRBV9 and J is TRBJ1-1; the D is unclear. The germline CDR1 and CDR2 sequences are SGDLS and YYNGEE. Trimming removed 1 base at V and 1 base at J, with 5 bases between. CDR3 length: 13 residues. As DNA, the CDR3 is TGTGCCAGCAGCGTACTCTCGAACACTGAAGCTTTCTTT. It codes for CASSVLSNTEAFF.

This clone was detected a few times. This chain connects TRBV5-4 to TRBJ1-6; possibly TRBD1 for D (6 bases). Germline CDR1 SGHNT, CDR2 YYREEE (reference sequence). With 5 bases removed from V and 7 bases from J, the gap between germline ends came to 13 bases. CDR3 length: 14 amino acids. CDR3 sequence (DNA): TGTGCCAGCAGGCCGACAGGCGCAAATTCACCCCTCCACTTT. It yields the protein CASRPTGANSPLHF.

This chain joins TRBV5-6 and TRBJ2-5; 7 bases fit TRBD2. Germline lookup yields CDR1 SGHDT and CDR2 YYEEEE. The trim removed 3 bases at V and 3 bases at J, leaving 5 bases unmatched. This CDR3 spans 14 amino acids. The CDR3 DNA sequence: TGTGCCAGCAGCTCTACCGGGACTAAAGAGACCCAGTACTTC. It codes for CASSSTGTKETQYF.